This T cell receptor beta chain was retrieved from a study of blood T cells in healthy people across ages. Study outcomes and limitations: Among T cells, TCR beta diversity per million cells dropped roughly linearly as age rose.

A second PCR of 7 to 11 cycles used a sample-barcoded 5' primer and a J-beta primer mix. Via MiXCR, TCRdb re-called the 5' RACE reads, giving one row per CDR3 protein. Counted here are roughly 900,000 distinct CDR3 sequences, roughly 48% occurring once; the ten biggest clones make up around 15%. The germline V gene encodes CDR1 SGHRS and CDR2 YFSETQ. The CDR3 length is 15 residues. As regards this clonotype: The antigen remains undetermined. One end of the junction varies from germline; a read error may be responsible.

They isolated at least 6 million PBMCs from each sample. The sequenced sample consisted of blood. V and J are TRBV5-1 and TRBJ1-4, with 7 bases fitting TRBD1. The TCR sequence derives from a man aged 25 to 40 in good health. The CDR3 DNA follows: TGCGCCAGCAGCCCAATGGGACAGTTTAATGAAATACTGTTTTTT. Translated, it gives CASSPMGQFNEILFF.